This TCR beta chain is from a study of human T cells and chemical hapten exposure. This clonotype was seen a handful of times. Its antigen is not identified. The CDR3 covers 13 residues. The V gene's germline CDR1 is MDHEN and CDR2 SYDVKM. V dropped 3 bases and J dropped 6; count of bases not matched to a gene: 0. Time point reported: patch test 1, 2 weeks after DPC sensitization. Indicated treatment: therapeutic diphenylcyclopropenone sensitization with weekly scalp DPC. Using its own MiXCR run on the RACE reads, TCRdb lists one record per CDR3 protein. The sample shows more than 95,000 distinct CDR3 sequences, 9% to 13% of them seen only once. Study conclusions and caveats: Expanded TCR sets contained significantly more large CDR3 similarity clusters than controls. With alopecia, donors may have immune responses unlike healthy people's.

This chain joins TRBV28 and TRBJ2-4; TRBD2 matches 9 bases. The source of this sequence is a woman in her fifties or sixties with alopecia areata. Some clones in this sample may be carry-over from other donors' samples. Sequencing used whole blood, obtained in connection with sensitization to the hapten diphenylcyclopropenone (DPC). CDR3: CASSLTSGNIQYF. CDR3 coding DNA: TGTGCCAGCAGTTTGACTAGCGGAAACATTCAGTACTTC.